This paragraph covers one TCR beta chain sequence. Antigen unknown. The PCR had 60 Vbeta and 13 Jbeta primers. Sequencing was performed with immunoSEQ multiplex PCR; in TCRdb, only in-frame clones are kept and a portion is missing. Altogether 210,000 or so clones are present, over 60% being singletons, with the ten largest covering around 2%. This entry comes from a study of cytomegalovirus exposure and HLA in healthy donors. Looking at the study overall: Previous work identified roughly 120 million unique TCR beta sequences from roughly 180 million T cells. Study-wide points: Researchers reported that a few CMV-associated chains were confirmed in vitro as CMV antigen-specific. It was reported that the classifier diagnosed cytomegalovirus status with high specificity and sensitivity in both the original and validation cohorts. Further analysis was carried out later, and it showed several of the most significant clusters appearing linked to common viral pathogens.

The CDR3 is made up of 15 amino acids. From germline, CDR1 is MDHEN and CDR2 SYDVKM. J was trimmed by 7 bases and V by 5 bases; bases with no gene match: 8. This sequence was found in a man between 18 and 35 years old in good health and CMV-seronegative. The chain is built from TRBV28 and TRBJ1-6; 7 nucleotides align to TRBD1. Input material: PBMCs. CDR3 DNA sequence: TGTGCCAGCAGTCCCATCGACAGGGCGAATTCACCCCTCCACTTT. It yields the protein CASSPIDRANSPLHF.